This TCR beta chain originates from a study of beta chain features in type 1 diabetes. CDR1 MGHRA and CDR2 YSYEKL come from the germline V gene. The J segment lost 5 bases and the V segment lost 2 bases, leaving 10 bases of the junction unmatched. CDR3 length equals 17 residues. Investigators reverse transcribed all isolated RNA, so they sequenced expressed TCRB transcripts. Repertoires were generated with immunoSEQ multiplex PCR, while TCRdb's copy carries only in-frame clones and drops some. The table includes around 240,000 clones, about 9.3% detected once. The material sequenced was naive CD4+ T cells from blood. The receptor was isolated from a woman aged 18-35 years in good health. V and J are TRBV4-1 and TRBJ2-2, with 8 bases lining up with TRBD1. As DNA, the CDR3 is TGCGCCAGCAGCCAAACCAGGGGGCGATTTCCGACCGGGGAGCTGTTTTTT. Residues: CASSQTRGRFPTGELFF.